This T cell receptor beta chain was captured in a study of human T cells and chemical hapten exposure. Unmatched junction bases numbered 13, after V lost 11 bases and J lost 0 bases. From germline, CDR1 is MDHEN and CDR2 SYDVKM. CDR3 size: 15 residues. Time point: patch test 3, about 24 weeks after DPC sensitization. The treatment: therapeutic diphenylcyclopropenone sensitization with weekly scalp DPC. TCRdb itself ran the RACE reads through MiXCR, one entry per CDR3 protein. Among about 200,000 distinct CDR3 sequences, 20% to 25% were seen once, and the ten largest hold 2% to 3%. Sequenced material: whole blood, taken in connection with sensitization to the hapten diphenylcyclopropenone (DPC). This clonotype was obtained from a middle-aged woman with alopecia areata. Some clones in this sample may be carry-over from other donors' samples. The chain employs TRBV28 and TRBJ2-7; TRBD1 agrees at 7 bases. Written as DNA, the CDR3 is TGTGCCGTACCAAGTCCGGACAGGAGCTCCTACGAGCAGTACTTC. This codes for CAVPSPDRSSYEQYF.